The 10 T cell receptor beta chains in this list originate from one sample, sequenced in a study of shared clonotypes between healthy human individuals. The naive CD8 subset, CD45RO-negative cells positively selected for CCR7, excluded terminally differentiated effector memory CD45RA+ cells. Assay: immunoSEQ multiplex PCR; the TCRdb copy retains only in-frame clones and omits some. The table records 560,000 or so clones, roughly 95% of them present only once. Sequencing was carried out using naive CD8+ T cells sorted from blood. All receptors come from a woman in her twenties or thirties in good health.

The chain has TRBV2 and TRBJ2-1; D is undetermined. The V end lost 0 bases, the J end lost 1 base, and 10 bases lay between the germline ends. There are 16 residues in the CDR3. From germline, CDR1 is SNHLY and CDR2 FYNNEI. CDR3 sequence reads: CASSEARRISYNEQFF. As DNA, the CDR3 is TGTGCCAGCAGTGAAGCGCGTCGGATTTCCTACAATGAGCAGTTCTTC. Together with reference TRBV2 and TRBJ2-1, the CDR3 gives the full variable domain: EPEVTQTPSHQVTQMGQEVILRCVPISNHLYFYWYRQILGQKVEFLVSFYNNEISEKSEIFDDQFSVERPDGSNFTLKIRSTKLEDSAMYFCASSEARRISYNEQFFGPGTRLTVL.

This clone was seen more than once but under ten times. The CDR3 nucleotides are TGTGCCAGTACCCTCTGGGGGGGTAGCAATCAGCCCCAGCATTTT. Its protein is CASTLWGGSNQPQHF. V is TRBV19 and J is TRBJ1-5; maybe TRBD1 (5 bases). V lost 7 bases and J lost 0, with 13 bases in between. Germline V gene sequence: CDR1 LNHDA, CDR2 SQIVND (reference sequence). This CDR3 has 15 residues.

Here the CDR3 DNA reads TGTGCCAGCAGTTTAGGATTAACTAGCGACTACTCCTACGAGCAGTACTTC. It translates to CASSLGLTSDYSYEQYF. The rearrangement joins TRBV27 to TRBJ2-7; 7 bases line up with TRBD2. CDR1 and CDR2 (germline): MNHEY, SMNVEV (reference sequence). J was trimmed by 0 bases and V by 2 bases; bases with no gene match: 10. The CDR3 loop spans 17 amino acids.

The rearrangement links TRBV19 to TRBJ2-1, with 9 positions matching TRBD2. Germline CDR1 is LNHDA and CDR2 is SQIVND (reference sequence). The CDR3 length is 14 residues. V gave up 8 bases and J gave up 7 bases; unmatched junction bases: 9. The CDR3 DNA reads TGTGCCAGTTCCCCCCTAGCGGGGATGAATGAGCAGTTCTTC. This codes for CASSPLAGMNEQFF.

This clone was seen a single time. V is TRBV7-7 and J is TRBJ2-1, with 9 bases matching TRBD2. The CDR3 is made up of 15 amino acids. The J segment lost 4 bases and the V segment lost 5 bases, leaving 6 bases of the junction unmatched. From germline, CDR1 is SSHAT and CDR2 FNYEAQ (reference sequence). CDR3 residues: CASSPGLAGYNEQFF. CDR3 in DNA: TGTGCCAGCAGCCCCGGGCTAGCGGGATACAATGAGCAGTTCTTC.

The rearrangement joins TRBV7-6 to TRBJ2-5; 9 nucleotides line up with TRBD1. CDR1 and CDR2 from the germline V gene are SGHVS and FNYEAQ. The V and J ends lost 2 bases and 5 bases, in that order; junction bases with no gene match: 3. This CDR3 is built from 14 residues. As DNA, the CDR3 is TGTGCCAGCAGCTTACGGACAGGGGATGAGACCCAGTACTTC. This translates into CASSLRTGDETQYF.

A single count supports this clone. This chain connects TRBV28 to TRBJ1-2, with TRBD1 as a possible D gene (5 bases). The CDR3 runs to 15 residues. CDR1 and CDR2 from the germline V gene are MDHEN and SYDVKM. Deletions cut 7 bases from V and 1 base from J, with 16 bases between. The CDR3 nucleotides read TGTGCCAGCAAAAAAGGGACGGGGGTTAACTATGGCTACACCTTC. It specifies CASKKGTGVNYGYTF.

The genes are TRBV9 and TRBJ2-1; TRBD2 matches at 12 bases. The germline gives CDR1 SGDLS, CDR2 YYNGEE. J gave up 1 base and V 3 bases, and 5 bases lay outside the gene matches. This CDR3 is 17 amino acids long. CDR3 in DNA: TGTGCCAGCAGCGGACTAGCGGGAGTTGGGTCCTACAATGAGCAGTTCTTC. Its translation is CASSGLAGVGSYNEQFF.

The chain recombines TRBV27 with TRBJ1-3; possible D gene TRBD1, 5 bases. Germline V gene lookup returns CDR1 MNHEY and CDR2 SMNVEV (reference sequence). Trimming took off 5 bases at V and 2 bases at J, with 13 bases between the two ends. The CDR3 sequence is 15 residues long. Here the CDR3 DNA reads TGTGCCAGCAGTCCCCGGGGGGGGGCTGGAAACACCATATATTTT. The encoded protein is CASSPRGGAGNTIYF.

The chain combines TRBV6-5 with TRBJ2-1, with D hard to call. Germline V gene lookup returns CDR1 MNHEY and CDR2 SVGAGI. Trimming shortened V by 0 bases and J by 6 bases, and 12 bases separated the two germline ends. The CDR3 sequence is 15 residues long. For the CDR3, the DNA is TGTGCCAGCAGTTACTCGGCCCCAGGACCCAATGAGCAGTTCTTC. It codes for CASSYSAPGPNEQFF.